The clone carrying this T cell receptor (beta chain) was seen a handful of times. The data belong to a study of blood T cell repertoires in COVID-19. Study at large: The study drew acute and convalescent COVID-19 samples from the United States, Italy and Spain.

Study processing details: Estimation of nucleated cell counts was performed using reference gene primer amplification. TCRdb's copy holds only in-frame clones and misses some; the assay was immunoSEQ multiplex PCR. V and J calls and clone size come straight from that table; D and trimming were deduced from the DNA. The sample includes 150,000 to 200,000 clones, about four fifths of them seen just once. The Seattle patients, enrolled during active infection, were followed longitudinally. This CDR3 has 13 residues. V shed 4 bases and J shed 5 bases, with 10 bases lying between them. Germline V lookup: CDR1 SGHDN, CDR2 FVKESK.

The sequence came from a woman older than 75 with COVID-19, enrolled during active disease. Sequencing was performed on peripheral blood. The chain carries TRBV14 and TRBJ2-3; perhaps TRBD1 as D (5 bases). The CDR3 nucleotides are TGTGCCAGCAGCCCAACAGGACGAGATACGCAGTATTTT. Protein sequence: CASSPTGRDTQYF.